Detailed here is one TCR beta chain. This clone was counted ten times or more. Its antigen is currently not known. The read terminates 3 residues ahead of where the CDR3 ends, so the germline J gene completes it. This entry comes from a study of T cell clonality in common variable immunodeficiency (dated by TCRdb to about 2015). Results the study describes overall, beyond this receptor: CVID subjects shared fewer TCRbeta clones with each other than healthy controls did (p < 0.0001). CVID TCRbeta sequences were reported to have fewer deletions and N-nucleotide insertions and to lack highly modified clones with 13 or more V deletions. Although equal DNA input was used, an average of roughly 80,000 unique sequences per sample was obtained for controls, compared with around 32,000 for CVID samples. Correlations between repertoire features and clinical complications were limited by patient heterogeneity within the CVID cohort. Increased TCRbeta clonality was found in CVID subjects compared with healthy controls (t-test p = 0.018), with the increase being most characteristic of about a third of subjects. The authors noted that sequencing repertoires of T cell subpopulations would be needed to clarify what caused the increased clonality in CVID.

For sequencing input, CVID and control samples contributed equivalent amounts of genomic DNA. For every sample, a 60 bp segment covering the rearranged TCRbeta CDR3 region was amplified and then sequenced. The immunoSEQ assay, a bias-corrected multiplex PCR combined with high-throughput sequencing, was used for TCRbeta amplification. The published analysis was carried out like this. Every unique nucleotide sequence counted as a clone and was annotated with V, D and J genes, copy number and frequency. Sequences were labeled productive if in frame, and non-productive if out of frame or containing stop codons. As previously described, clonality was computed from Shannon's entropy. Mean CDR3 Kyte-Doolittle hydropathy was derived from the predicted amino acid sequences of productive clones. Hierarchical clustering of scaled V gene usage was performed with the R hclust function using Manhattan distance and complete linkage. Sharing of clones by CDR3 amino acid sequence was evaluated through resampling of 12 repertoires per group over 100 rounds. The repertoires were searched for about 70 published EBV-specific and 245 published CMV-specific TCRbeta sequences. A couple of CVID samples that yielded fewer than 10,000 sequences were excluded from the analysis, so 42 CVID repertoires were retained. TCRdb stores this immuneACCESS table with in-frame sequences only. Part of the clones is absent; in the studies checked, under half of the shortfall reflects unresolved V genes, and no reason is known for the rest. V, J and clone size were drawn from that table, and D and trimming were deduced from the DNA. This sample contains approximately 64,000 clones, none of which is a singleton. Of the sample, about 1.7% falls within the top ten clones.

The CDR3 spans 17 residues, from the cysteine through the phenylalanine. The DNA shown is the part of the CDR3 that was read: 42 bases, in frame from base 1. Via the germline V gene, CDR1 is SGHRS and CDR2 YFSETQ. The germline V end is reduced by 3 bases and the J end by 3 bases; junction bases left unmatched: 12. Most CVID patients and most healthy controls were of Caucasian heritage. Heparinized peripheral whole blood samples of roughly 4.5 to 8 ml were collected from each donor. TCRbeta CDR3 repertoires were sequenced from genomic DNA of adults with common variable immune deficiency (CVID) and healthy adult controls. A total of about 22 healthy adult volunteers (about twelve female and some 10 male; age range roughly 23 to 66 years, mean age about 32) were included in the control group. To isolate peripheral blood mononuclear cells, diluted blood was subjected to density centrifugation over Hypaque 1077 or Ficoll-Paque. Genomic DNA was extracted from unsorted mononuclear cells by Qiagen column purification or by a centrifugation-based method.

Sequenced material: peripheral blood mononuclear cells. The clonotype was recovered from a person aged 18-70 years in good health. Here the chain combines TRBV5-1 and TRBJ1-1, and TRBD1 matches 9 of the central bases. Partial CDR3 DNA: TGCGCCAGCAGCTCGCCCGGGACAGGGCCGTTTGACACTGAA. It specifies CASSSPGTGPFDTE. The whole CDR3 protein is CASSSPGTGPFDTEAFF.